Below, 19 T cell receptor beta chains from the same sample are listed, as sequenced in a study of response to subunit inactivated influenza vaccine. TCRdb re-called the RT-PCR reads with MiXCR, one entry per CDR3 protein. The repertoire holds roughly 500,000 distinct CDR3 sequences, roughly 25% seen once, with 2.5% to 3% in the top ten. Another study also made use of these data, one on T cells expressing NK-cell markers. From that report: TCR beta libraries carry UMIs added by 5'RACE template switching.

Material: CD4+ T cells sorted from PBMCs, obtained about 12 days after vaccination. These receptors were obtained from a man aged 45-65 years who received an inactivated influenza vaccine.

There are a few counts of this clonotype. As DNA, the CDR3 is TGTGCCAGCAGCTTACTGGGACCCAACACCGGGGAGCTGTTTTTT. Amino acids: CASSLLGPNTGELFF. The chain is built from TRBV5-6 and TRBJ2-2, with D possibly being TRBD1 or TRBD2 (5 bases each). Germline CDR1 and CDR2: SGHDT and YYEEEE. The CDR3 totals 15 residues. V was shortened by 2 bases and J by 2 bases, with 10 bases between the two germline ends.

This chain links TRBV5-1 with TRBJ2-1; TRBD1 might be the D (5 bases). Trimming took off 3 bases at V and 11 bases at J, with 15 bases between the two ends. This CDR3 is built from 13 residues. In germline, CDR1 is SGHRS, CDR2 YFSETQ. The CDR3 loop reads CASSYDAGQKQFF. The CDR3 nucleotides read TGCGCCAGCAGCTACGACGCCGGACAAAAGCAGTTCTTC.

A few counts support this clonotype. The chain employs TRBV7-3 and TRBJ2-1; perhaps TRBD1 as D (6 bases). Germline CDR1 is SGHTA and CDR2 is FQGTGA. The CDR3 loop spans 16 amino acids. V lost 3 bases and J 6 bases, leaving 18 bases between the germline ends. The CDR3 bases are TGTGCCAGCAGCTTCGGTTCGCCAGGGGCGGGCAATGAGCAGTTCTTC. Protein product: CASSFGSPGAGNEQFF. The full variable domain, rest sourced from reference TRBV7-3 and TRBJ2-1, is GAGVSQTPSNKVTEKGKYVELRCDPISGHTALYWYRQSLGQGPEFLIYFQGTGAADDSGLPNDRFFAVRPEGSVSTLKIQRTERGDSAVYLCASSFGSPGAGNEQFFGPGTRLTVL.

This clonotype is a singleton in its sample. The chain carries TRBV4-3 and TRBJ2-2; D remains ambiguous. Germline lookup yields CDR1 LGHNA and CDR2 YSLEER. V shed 4 bases and J shed 1 base, with 7 bases lying between them. The CDR3 sequence is 14 residues long. Here the CDR3 DNA reads TGCGCCAGCAGCCGGGCCAGGAACACCGGGGAGCTGTTTTTT. Its translation is CASSRARNTGELFF.

This chain links TRBV27 with TRBJ2-2; 7 positions agree with TRBD1. Trimming removed 5 bases from V and 3 bases from J; junction bases left unmatched: 3. The CDR3 extends over 14 amino acids. CDR1 and CDR2 (germline): MNHEY, SMNVEV (reference sequence). This CDR3 reads CASSRDRDTGELFF. The CDR3 DNA is TGTGCCAGCAGTCGCGACAGGGACACCGGGGAGCTGTTTTTT.

This clonotype was counted many times. The chain recombines TRBV5-1 with TRBJ2-7; 12 bases map to TRBD2. From germline, CDR1 is SGHRS and CDR2 YFSETQ. Trimming at V came to 4 bases and at J to 2 bases, leaving 1 base not matched to a gene. This CDR3 has 14 amino acids. The CDR3 sequence: CASSPSGRAYEQYF. The CDR3 coding sequence is TGCGCCAGCAGCCCTAGCGGGAGGGCCTACGAGCAGTACTTC.

This clonotype was observed a few times. This chain's CDR3 is CASTPTGTYEQYF. In DNA form, the CDR3 reads TGTGCCAGCACCCCGACAGGGACCTACGAGCAGTACTTC. The V gene is TRBV12-3 or TRBV12-4, the J gene TRBJ2-7, with TRBD1 identical over 7 bases. The CDR3 length is 13 residues. V dropped 7 bases and J dropped 2; count of bases not matched to a gene: 5.

This clonotype was detected a few times. The chain employs TRBV12-3 or TRBV12-4 and TRBJ1-4; no clear D gene. V was cut by 5 bases and J by 8 bases, with 9 bases left in between. This CDR3 contains 12 residues. The CDR3 loop is CASSPHDEKLFF. CDR3 bases: TGTGCCAGCAGTCCCCATGACGAAAAACTGTTTTTT.

The J gene is TRBJ2-7, the V gene TRBV5-6; D is unclear. V shed 0 bases and J shed 6 bases, with 13 bases lying between them. The CDR3 covers 14 residues. The germline gives CDR1 SGHDT, CDR2 YYEEEE. The CDR3 sequence: CASSLAAGGSEQYF. In DNA form, the CDR3 reads TGTGCCAGCAGCTTGGCGGCAGGTGGTTCCGAGCAGTACTTC.

This clonotype appeared a few times. This chain joins TRBV5-1 and TRBJ2-2; D uncertain. Germline V CDR1 and CDR2: SGHRS, YFSETQ. Trimming left V 1 base short and J 7 bases short, with 5 bases between. The CDR3 has 12 residues. The CDR3 DNA sequence: TGCGCCAGCAGCTTGTCCCTCGGGGAGCTGTTTTTT. Translated, it gives CASSLSLGELFF.

The V call is TRBV7-2, the J call TRBJ2-7; TRBD2 matches at 7 bases. The CDR3 spans 16 residues. V lost 5 bases to trimming and J lost 1 base; unmatched junction nucleotides: 11. CDR1 is SGHTA, CDR2 FQGNSA, per germline. The CDR3 loop is CASSPQAGGGSYEQYF. CDR3 sequence (DNA): TGTGCCAGCAGCCCGCAAGCGGGCGGGGGTTCCTACGAGCAGTACTTC.

In its sample, this clonotype was seen a few times. The chain links TRBV7-9 to TRBJ1-2; D gene ambiguous. Germline CDR1 and CDR2: SEHNR and FQNEAQ (reference sequence). Trimming removed 3 bases from V and 3 bases from J, with 11 bases in between. The CDR3 has 14 amino acids. CDR3 DNA: TGTGCCAGCAGCTTCAGTGGGCTCGACTATGGCTACACCTTC. This encodes CASSFSGLDYGYTF.

This clonotype has only a few counts. This chain uses TRBV7-2 with TRBJ1-3; 7 nucleotides match TRBD1. After removal of 5 bases from V and 4 bases from J, the junction contained 5 bases not matched to a gene. CDR1 and CDR2 from the germline V gene are SGHTA and FQGNSA. The CDR3 is 14 residues long. CDR3 sequence (DNA): TGTGCCAGCAGCCGACAGGGTGCCGGAAACACCATATATTTT. Amino acids: CASSRQGAGNTIYF.

The chain carries TRBV29-1 and TRBJ2-7; 7 positions match TRBD2. The trim removed 4 bases at V and 4 bases at J, leaving 4 bases unmatched. This CDR3 has 12 residues. Germline assignment: CDR1 SQVTM and CDR2 ANQGSEA. The CDR3 coding sequence is TGCAGCGTTGCTTCTAGCGGTTACGAGCAGTACTTC. This sequence encodes CSVASSGYEQYF.

The table lists this clonotype with a few counts. J is TRBJ2-5 and V is TRBV20-1, with TRBD2 matching 8 bases. Germline CDR1 DFQATT, CDR2 SNEGSKA (reference sequence). J gave up 1 base and V 0 bases, and 4 bases lay outside the gene matches. CDR3 length: 15 residues. CDR3 sequence reads: CSARDLAGSQETQYF. The CDR3 DNA reads as TGCAGTGCTAGAGACCTAGCGGGCAGCCAAGAGACCCAGTACTTC.

This chain connects TRBV10-3 to TRBJ2-5; D possibly corresponds to TRBD1 (6 bases). Trimming removed 8 bases at V and 1 base at J, with 8 bases between. This CDR3 is 12 amino acids long. Germline CDR1 is ENHRY and CDR2 is SYGVKD. The CDR3 nucleotides are TGTGCCATCGGACAGACCCAAGAGACCCAGTACTTC. Protein: CAIGQTQETQYF.

This clonotype showed up just a few times. The chain has TRBV12-3 or TRBV12-4 and TRBJ1-1, with D perhaps matching TRBD1 (6 bases). The CDR3 spans 14 residues. Trimming removed 3 bases at V and 5 bases at J, with 13 bases between. Here the CDR3 reads CASSLDSQWTEAFF. The CDR3 DNA reads as TGTGCCAGCAGTTTGGACAGTCAGTGGACTGAAGCTTTCTTT.

The sample holds a few counts of this clonotype. The rearrangement links TRBV7-2 to TRBJ2-1; TRBD2 matches at 11 bases. Germline V gene data show CDR1 as SGHTA and CDR2 as FQGNSA. The length of the CDR3 is 16 residues. V trimming: 1 base; J trimming: 8 bases; junction bases outside the gene matches: 7. The CDR3 DNA follows: TGTGCCAGCAGCTTAGGGATTAGCGGGGGGGCCCATGAGCAGTTCTTC. Amino acid sequence: CASSLGISGGAHEQFF.

In this sample, this clonotype turned up a few times. The chain is built from TRBV5-1 and TRBJ2-1, with D possibly called TRBD1 or TRBD2 (7 bases each). In germline, CDR1 is SGHRS, CDR2 YFSETQ. The ends were cut back, 3 bases at V and 6 bases at J, with 16 bases in the middle. This CDR3 has 15 amino acids. CDR3 sequence: CASSSQGGNANEQFF. The DNA for the CDR3 is TGCGCCAGCAGCTCCCAGGGGGGGAATGCCAATGAGCAGTTCTTC.